What follows is one TCR beta chain and its context. Its antigen remains unidentified. Germline V CDR1 and CDR2: GTSNPN, SVGIG (reference sequence). The CDR3 consists of 12 residues. Deletions cut 3 bases from V and 4 bases from J, with 7 bases between. The data belong to a study of glioma-infiltrating T cells after dendritic cell vaccination. Study-level results: Patients with more pretreatment TILs had longer time to progression and survival.

Regarding time point: after dendritic cell vaccination, including at tumor progression/relapse. Input was 2 to 2.5 ug genomic DNA, or all available if less. Assay used: immunoSEQ multiplex PCR; TCRdb lists only in-frame clones, some missing. The profile shows approximately 50,000 clones, approximately 91% of them singletons. Source: blood, taken after dendritic cell vaccination. This TCR was sampled from a human donor with glioblastoma. V gene TRBV30 combines with J gene TRBJ2-1; weak D call: TRBD2 (6 bases). CDR3 coding DNA: TGTGCCTGGAGGCGGGAATACAATGAGCAGTTCTTC. This translates into CAWRREYNEQFF.